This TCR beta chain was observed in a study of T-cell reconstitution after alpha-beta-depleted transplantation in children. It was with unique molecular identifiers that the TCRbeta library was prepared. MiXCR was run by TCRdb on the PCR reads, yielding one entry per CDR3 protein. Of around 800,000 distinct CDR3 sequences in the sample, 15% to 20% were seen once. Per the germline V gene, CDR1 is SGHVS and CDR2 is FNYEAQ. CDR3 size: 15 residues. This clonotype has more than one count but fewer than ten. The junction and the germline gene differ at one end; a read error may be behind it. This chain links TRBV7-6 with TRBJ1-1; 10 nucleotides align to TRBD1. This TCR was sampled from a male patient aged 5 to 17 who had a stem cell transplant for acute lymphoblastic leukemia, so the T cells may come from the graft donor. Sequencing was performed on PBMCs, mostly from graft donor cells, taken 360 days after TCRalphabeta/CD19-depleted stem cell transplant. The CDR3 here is CASSLARQGATEAFF. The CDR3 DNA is TGTGCCAGCAGTTTAGCCCGACAGGGGGCCACTGAAGCTTTCTTT.